The sequence of this TCR beta chain was determined in a study of blood T cell repertoires in COVID-19. On the study more broadly: Sites across the United States, Italy and Spain contributed samples from acute and convalescent COVID-19. Sources were T cells, B-cell-depleted T cells, or PBMCs; the material itself was cDNA or gDNA.

In the authors' workflow: Amplification with reference gene primers provided the estimates of nucleated cell counts. Generated by immunoSEQ multiplex PCR, the TCRdb table keeps only in-frame clones and is missing some. D and trimming come from the DNA, and the V and J calls and clone size come from that table. Of roughly 200,000 clones in the sample, 84% were seen once. The germline gives CDR1 SGHRS, CDR2 YFSETQ. V gave up 6 bases and J gave up 3 bases; unmatched junction bases: 8. The CDR3 is 16 residues long. The specimen sequenced was peripheral blood. The clonotype originates from a human donor in a cohort sampled during active COVID-19. V usage is TRBV5-1 and J usage is TRBJ2-2, with 10 positions matching TRBD2. This chain's CDR3 is CASNRGLAVDTGELFF. In DNA, the CDR3 is TGCGCCAGCAACCGAGGACTAGCGGTCGACACCGGGGAGCTGTTTTTT.